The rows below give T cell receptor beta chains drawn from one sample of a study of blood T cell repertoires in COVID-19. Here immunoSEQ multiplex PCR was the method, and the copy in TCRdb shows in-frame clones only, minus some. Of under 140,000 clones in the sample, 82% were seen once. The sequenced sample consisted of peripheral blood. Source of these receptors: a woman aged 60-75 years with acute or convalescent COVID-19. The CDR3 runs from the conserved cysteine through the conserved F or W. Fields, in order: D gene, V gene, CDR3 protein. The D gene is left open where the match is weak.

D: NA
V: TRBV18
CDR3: CASSPSLATRETQYF

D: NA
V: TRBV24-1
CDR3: CATSDPSDGPLKAFF

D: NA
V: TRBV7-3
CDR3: CASSLTGGGTGELFF

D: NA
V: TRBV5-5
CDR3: CASLGVQETQYF

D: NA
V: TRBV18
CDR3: CASSPETERGYTF

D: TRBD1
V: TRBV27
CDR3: CASSLMGQGAHEQFF

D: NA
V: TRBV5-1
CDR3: CASSLSTPPGHHTGELFF

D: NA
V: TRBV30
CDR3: CAWREQGSNTIYF

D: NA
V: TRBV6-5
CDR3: CASSPVPYNEQFF

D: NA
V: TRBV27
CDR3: CASSYSHTSYEQYF

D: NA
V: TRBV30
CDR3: CAWSRDRPHGYTF

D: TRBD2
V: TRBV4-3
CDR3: CASSQAGLAGGPNTGELFF

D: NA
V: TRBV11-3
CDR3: CASTSGYEQYF

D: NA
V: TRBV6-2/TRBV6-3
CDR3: CASSFLGQYTEAFF

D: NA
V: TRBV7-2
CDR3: CASSLELVGETQYF

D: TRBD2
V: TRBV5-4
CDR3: CASSMTGTSGWGDTQYF

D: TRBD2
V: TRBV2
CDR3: CASSEEELAGGSSYEQYF

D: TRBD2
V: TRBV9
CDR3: CASSVGLAGTTGELFF

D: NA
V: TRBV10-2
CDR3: CASSLQPTGNSGNTIYF

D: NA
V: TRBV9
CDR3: CASSDTGDTEAFF

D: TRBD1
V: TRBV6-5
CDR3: CASTRTGRNTEAFF

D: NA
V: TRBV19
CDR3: CASSAVAGVGETQYF

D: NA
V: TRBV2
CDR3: CASTRDYGYTF

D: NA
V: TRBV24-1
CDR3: CATSDDSYEQYF

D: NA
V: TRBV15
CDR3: CATSRSLPTKRNYGYTF

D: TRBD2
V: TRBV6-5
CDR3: CASSYSPGLAIDTQYF

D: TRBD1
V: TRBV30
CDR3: CAWSGDRGPYGYTF

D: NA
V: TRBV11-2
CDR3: CASSFIEETQYF

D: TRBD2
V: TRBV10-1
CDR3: CALPRGDEQYF

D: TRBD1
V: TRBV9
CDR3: CASSVRQGNTDTQYF

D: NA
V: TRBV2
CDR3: CASSEGRRTAGANVLTF

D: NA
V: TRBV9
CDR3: CASSAHAGTIEAFF

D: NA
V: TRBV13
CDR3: CASSLQGTDTQYF

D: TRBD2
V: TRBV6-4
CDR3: CASSVLAGFYNEQFF

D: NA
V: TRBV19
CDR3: CASSIPGRGLNTEAFF

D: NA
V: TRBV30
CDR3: CAWTVSNEQFF

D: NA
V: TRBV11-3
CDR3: CASSRPGEPTDTQYF

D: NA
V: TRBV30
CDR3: CAWSHPGGPTGNTIYF

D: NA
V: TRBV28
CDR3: CASRGLAAFF

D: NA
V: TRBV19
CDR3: CASSTTGINTIYF

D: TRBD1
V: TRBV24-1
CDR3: CATSGGQERGTQYF

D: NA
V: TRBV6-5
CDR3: CASKRGQETQYF

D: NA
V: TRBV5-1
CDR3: CASRPREDSPLHF

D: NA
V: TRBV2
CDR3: CASGRSGNGNQPQHF

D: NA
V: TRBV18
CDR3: CASSDSSGANVLTF

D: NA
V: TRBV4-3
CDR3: CASSQGRSSYNSPLHF

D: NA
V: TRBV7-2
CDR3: CASSQQGRGDSPLHF

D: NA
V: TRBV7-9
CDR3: CASSLASSYGYTF

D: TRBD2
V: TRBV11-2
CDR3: CASSLSQAGGLLF

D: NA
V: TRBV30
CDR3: CAWSGQSNQPQHF

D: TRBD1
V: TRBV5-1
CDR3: CASSSDRVGTEAFF

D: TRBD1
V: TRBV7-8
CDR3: CASSLREAGTGLYEQYF

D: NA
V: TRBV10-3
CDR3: CAIKRRENTEAFF

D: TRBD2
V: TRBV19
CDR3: CASSKDLAGGSNEQFF

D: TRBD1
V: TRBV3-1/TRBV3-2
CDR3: CASSRDRDNSPLHF

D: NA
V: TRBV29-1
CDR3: CSVDVVGQNTEAFF

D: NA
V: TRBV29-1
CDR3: CSVERVWLTDHYGYTF